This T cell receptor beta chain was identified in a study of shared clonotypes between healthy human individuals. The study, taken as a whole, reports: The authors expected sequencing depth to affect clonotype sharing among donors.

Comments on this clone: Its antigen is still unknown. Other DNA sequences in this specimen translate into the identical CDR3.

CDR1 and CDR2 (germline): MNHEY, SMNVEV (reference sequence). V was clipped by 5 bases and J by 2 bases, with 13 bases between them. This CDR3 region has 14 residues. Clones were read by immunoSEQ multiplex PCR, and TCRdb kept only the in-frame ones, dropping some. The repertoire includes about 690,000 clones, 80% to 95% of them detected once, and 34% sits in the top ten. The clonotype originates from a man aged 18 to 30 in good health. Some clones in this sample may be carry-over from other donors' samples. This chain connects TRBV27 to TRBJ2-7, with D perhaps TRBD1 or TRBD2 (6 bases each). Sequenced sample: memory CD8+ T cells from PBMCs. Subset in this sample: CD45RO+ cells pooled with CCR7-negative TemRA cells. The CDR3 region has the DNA TGTGCCAGCAGTCCCCTCCGGGGGCCCTACGAGCAGTACTTC. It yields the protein CASSPLRGPYEQYF.